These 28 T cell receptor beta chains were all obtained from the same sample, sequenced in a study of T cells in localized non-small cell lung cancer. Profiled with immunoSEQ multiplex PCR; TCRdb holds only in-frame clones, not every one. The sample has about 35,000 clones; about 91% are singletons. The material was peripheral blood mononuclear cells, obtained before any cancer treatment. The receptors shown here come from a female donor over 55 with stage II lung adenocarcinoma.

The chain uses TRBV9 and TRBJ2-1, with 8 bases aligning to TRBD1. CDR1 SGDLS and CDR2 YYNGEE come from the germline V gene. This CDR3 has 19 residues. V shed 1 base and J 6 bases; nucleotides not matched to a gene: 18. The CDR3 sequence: CASSVPEGGQAEVTNEQFF. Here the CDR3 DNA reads TGTGCCAGCAGCGTACCTGAAGGGGGACAGGCCGAGGTAACCAATGAGCAGTTCTTC.

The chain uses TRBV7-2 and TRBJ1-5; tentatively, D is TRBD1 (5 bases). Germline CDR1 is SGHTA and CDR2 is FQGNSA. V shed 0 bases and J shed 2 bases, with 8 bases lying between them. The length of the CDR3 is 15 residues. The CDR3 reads CASSLAGGGNQPQHF. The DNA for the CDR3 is TGTGCCAGCAGCTTAGCAGGAGGGGGCAATCAGCCCCAGCATTTT. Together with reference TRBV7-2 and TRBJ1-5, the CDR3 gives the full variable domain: GAGVSQSPSNKVTEKGKDVELRCDPISGHTALYWYRQSLGQGLEFLIYFQGNSAPDKSGLPSDRFSAERTGGSVSTLTIQRTQQEDSAVYLCASSLAGGGNQPQHFGDGTRLSIL.

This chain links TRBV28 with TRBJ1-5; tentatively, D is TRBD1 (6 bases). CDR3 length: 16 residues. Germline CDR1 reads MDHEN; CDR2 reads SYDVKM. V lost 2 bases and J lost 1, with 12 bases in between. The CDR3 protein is CASSLGATGSNQPQHF. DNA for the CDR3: TGTGCCAGCAGTTTAGGGGCGACAGGAAGCAATCAGCCCCAGCATTTT.

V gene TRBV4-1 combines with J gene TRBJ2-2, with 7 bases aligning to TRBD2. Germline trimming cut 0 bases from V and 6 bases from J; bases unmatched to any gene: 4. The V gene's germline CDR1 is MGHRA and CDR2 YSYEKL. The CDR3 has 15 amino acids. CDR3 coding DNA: TGCGCCAGCAGCCAAGATCAGGGAGGGGCCGGGGAGCTGTTTTTT. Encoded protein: CASSQDQGGAGELFF.

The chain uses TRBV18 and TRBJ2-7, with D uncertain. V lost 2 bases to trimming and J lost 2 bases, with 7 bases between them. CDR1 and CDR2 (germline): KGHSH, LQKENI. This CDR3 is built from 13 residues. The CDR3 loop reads CASSPYRTYEQYF. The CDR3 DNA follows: TGTGCCAGCTCACCATACAGAACCTACGAGCAGTACTTC.

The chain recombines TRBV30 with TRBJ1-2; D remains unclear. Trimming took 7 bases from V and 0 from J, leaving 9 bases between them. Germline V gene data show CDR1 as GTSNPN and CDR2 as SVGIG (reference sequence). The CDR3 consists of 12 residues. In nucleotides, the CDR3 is TGTGCCTTCTTAAAAGCTAACTATGGCTACACCTTC. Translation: CAFLKANYGYTF.

The CDR3 loop reads CASSQARTPRLNEQFF. The CDR3 DNA follows: TGTGCCAGCAGCCAAGCCCGGACCCCCCGATTGAATGAGCAGTTCTTC. The genes are TRBV14 and TRBJ2-1; the D is unclear. The CDR3 runs to 16 residues. The germline V and J ends were trimmed by 1 base and 7 bases, with 17 bases remaining between them. Germline CDR1 reads SGHDN; CDR2 reads FVKESK.

In DNA form, the CDR3 reads TGTGCCAGCAGCTTCACCGGGACTAGCGGGACCGAGCAGTTCTTC. Encoded protein: CASSFTGTSGTEQFF. The chain links TRBV7-2 to TRBJ2-1, with TRBD2 identical over 13 bases. The CDR3 consists of 15 residues. Trimming at V came to 3 bases and at J to 10 bases, leaving 6 bases not matched to a gene. Germline V lookup: CDR1 SGHTA, CDR2 FQGNSA.

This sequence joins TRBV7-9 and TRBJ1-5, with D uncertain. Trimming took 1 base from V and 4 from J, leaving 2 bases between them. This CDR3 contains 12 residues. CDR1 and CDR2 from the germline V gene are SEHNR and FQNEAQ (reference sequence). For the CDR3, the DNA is TGTGCCAGCAGCTTAGGGAATCAGCCCCAGCATTTT. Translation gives CASSLGNQPQHF. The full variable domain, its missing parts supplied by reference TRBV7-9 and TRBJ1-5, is DTGVSQNPRHKITKRGQNVTFRCDPISEHNRLYWYRQTLGQGPEFLTYFQNEAQLEKSRLLSDRFSAERPKGSFSTLEIQRTEQGDSAMYLCASSLGNQPQHFGDGTRLSIL.

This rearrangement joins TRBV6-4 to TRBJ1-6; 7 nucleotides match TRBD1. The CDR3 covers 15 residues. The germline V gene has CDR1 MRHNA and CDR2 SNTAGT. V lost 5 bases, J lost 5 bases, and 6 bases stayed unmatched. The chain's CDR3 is CASSRSGTDNSPLHF. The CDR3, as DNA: TGTGCCAGCAGTCGCTCCGGGACAGATAATTCACCCCTCCACTTT.

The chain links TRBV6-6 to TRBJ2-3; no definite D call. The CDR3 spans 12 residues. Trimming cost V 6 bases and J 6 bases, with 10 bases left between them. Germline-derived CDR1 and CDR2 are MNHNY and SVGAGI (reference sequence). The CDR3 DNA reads TGTGCCAGCAGCCATAGGCGGGATACGCAGTATTTT. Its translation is CASSHRRDTQYF.

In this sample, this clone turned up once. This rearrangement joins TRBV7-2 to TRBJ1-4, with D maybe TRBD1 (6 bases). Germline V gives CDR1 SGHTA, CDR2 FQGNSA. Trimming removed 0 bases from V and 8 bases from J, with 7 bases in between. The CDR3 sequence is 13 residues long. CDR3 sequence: CASSLAGTEKLFF. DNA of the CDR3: TGTGCCAGCAGCTTAGCTGGGACAGAAAAACTGTTTTTT.

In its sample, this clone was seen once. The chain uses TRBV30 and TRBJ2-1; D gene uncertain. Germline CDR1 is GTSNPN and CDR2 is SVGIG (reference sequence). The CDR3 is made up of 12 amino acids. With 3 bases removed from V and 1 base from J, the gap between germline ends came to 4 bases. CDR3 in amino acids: CAWRGSYNEQFF. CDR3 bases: TGTGCCTGGAGAGGATCCTACAATGAGCAGTTCTTC.

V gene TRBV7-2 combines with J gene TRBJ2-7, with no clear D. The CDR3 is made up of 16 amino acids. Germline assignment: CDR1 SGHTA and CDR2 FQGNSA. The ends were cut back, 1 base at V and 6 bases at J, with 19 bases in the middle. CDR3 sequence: CASSLGFVIQEGEQYF. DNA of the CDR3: TGTGCCAGCAGCTTAGGATTCGTGATCCAAGAAGGCGAGCAGTACTTC.

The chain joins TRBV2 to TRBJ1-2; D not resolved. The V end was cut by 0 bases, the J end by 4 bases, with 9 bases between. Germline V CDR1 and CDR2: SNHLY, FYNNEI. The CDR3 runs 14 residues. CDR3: CASSEARAVYGYTF. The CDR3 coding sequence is TGTGCCAGCAGTGAAGCGCGGGCAGTCTATGGCTACACCTTC.

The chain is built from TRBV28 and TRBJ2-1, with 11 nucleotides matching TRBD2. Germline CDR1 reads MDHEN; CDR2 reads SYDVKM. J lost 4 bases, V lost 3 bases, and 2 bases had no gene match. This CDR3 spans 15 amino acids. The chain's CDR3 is CASSLGTSGYNEQFF. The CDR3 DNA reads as TGTGCCAGCAGTTTGGGGACTAGCGGTTACAATGAGCAGTTCTTC. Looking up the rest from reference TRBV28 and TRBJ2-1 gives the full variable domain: DVKVTQSSRYLVKRTGEKVFLECVQDMDHENMFWYRQDPGLGLRLIYFSYDVKMKEKGDIPEGYSVSREKKERFSLILESASTNQTSMYLCASSLGTSGYNEQFFGPGTRLTVL.

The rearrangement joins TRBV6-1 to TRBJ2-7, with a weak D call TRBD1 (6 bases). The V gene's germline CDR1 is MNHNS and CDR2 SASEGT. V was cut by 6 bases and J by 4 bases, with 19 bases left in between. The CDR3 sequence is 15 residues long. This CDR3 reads CASSLPPDSIYEQYF. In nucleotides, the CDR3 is TGTGCCAGCAGCCTCCCTCCGGACAGCATTTACGAGCAGTACTTC.

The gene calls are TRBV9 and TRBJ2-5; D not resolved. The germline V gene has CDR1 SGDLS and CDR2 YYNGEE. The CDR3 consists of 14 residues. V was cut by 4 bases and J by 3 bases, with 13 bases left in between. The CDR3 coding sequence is TGTGCCAGCAGCCTAGATGTCAGCGAAGAGACCCAGTACTTC. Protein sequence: CASSLDVSEETQYF.

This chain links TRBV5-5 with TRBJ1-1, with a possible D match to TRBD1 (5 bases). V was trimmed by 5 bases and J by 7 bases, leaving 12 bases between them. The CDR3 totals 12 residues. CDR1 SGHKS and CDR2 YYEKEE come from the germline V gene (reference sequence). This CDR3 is CASSWDGGEAFF. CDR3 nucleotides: TGTGCCAGCAGTTGGGACGGCGGTGAAGCTTTCTTT.

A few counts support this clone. CDR3: CASSPILVGRNTEAFF. The CDR3 DNA is TGTGCCAGCAGTCCCATCCTCGTCGGGAGGAACACTGAAGCTTTCTTT. The V call is TRBV27, the J call TRBJ1-1; unclear D gene. The CDR3 covers 16 residues. Germline values: CDR1 MNHEY, CDR2 SMNVEV (reference sequence). Trimming removed 5 bases from V and 1 base from J, with 17 bases in between.

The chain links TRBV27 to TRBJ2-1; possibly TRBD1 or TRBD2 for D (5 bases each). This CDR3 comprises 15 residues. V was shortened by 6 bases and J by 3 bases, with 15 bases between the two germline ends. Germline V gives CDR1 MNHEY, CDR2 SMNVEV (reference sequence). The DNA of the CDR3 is TGTGCCAGCAGCAGTTTCGTGGGGGACTACAATGAGCAGTTCTTC. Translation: CASSSFVGDYNEQFF.

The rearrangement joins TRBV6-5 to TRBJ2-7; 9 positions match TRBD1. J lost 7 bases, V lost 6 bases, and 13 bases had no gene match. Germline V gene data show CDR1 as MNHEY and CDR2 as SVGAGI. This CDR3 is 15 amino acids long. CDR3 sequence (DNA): TGTGCCAGCAGCCTCCGGGACAGGGATGTAGGAGAGCAGTACTTC. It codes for CASSLRDRDVGEQYF.

The CDR3 protein is CASSQFLGLRTDTQYF. CDR3 in DNA: TGCGCCAGCAGCCAGTTTTTGGGACTACGCACAGATACGCAGTATTTT. The J gene is TRBJ2-3, the V gene TRBV4-1; 7 nucleotides align to TRBD2. Germline CDR1 MGHRA, CDR2 YSYEKL. The CDR3 has 16 residues. V lost 3 bases and J lost 1; bases outside the gene matches: 7.

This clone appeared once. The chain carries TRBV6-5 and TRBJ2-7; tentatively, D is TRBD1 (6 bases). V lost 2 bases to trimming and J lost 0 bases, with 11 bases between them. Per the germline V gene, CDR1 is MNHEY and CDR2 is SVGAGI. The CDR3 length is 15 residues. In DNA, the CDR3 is TGTGCCAGCAGTTACGGTCTGGGGGCCTCCTACGAGCAGTACTTC. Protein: CASSYGLGASYEQYF.

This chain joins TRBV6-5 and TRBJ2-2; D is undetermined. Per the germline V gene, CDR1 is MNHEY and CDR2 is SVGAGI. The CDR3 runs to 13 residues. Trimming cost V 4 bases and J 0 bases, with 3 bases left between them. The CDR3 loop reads CASSSPNTGELFF. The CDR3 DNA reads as TGTGCCAGCAGTTCCCCGAACACCGGGGAGCTGTTTTTT.

DNA of the CDR3: TGCAGCGTCCTAGGAGTCTACGAGCAGTACTTC. Protein sequence: CSVLGVYEQYF. V gene TRBV29-1 combines with J gene TRBJ2-7, with D unresolved. The V end was cut by 6 bases, the J end by 3 bases, with 9 bases between. Germline CDR1 reads SQVTM; CDR2 reads ANQGSEA. The CDR3 has 11 amino acids.

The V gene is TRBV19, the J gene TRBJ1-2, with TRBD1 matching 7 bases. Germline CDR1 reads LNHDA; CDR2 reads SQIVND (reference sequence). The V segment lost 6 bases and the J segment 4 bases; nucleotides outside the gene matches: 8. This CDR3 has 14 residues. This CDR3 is CASSPGGTVYGYTF. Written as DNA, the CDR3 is TGTGCCAGTAGCCCAGGGGGGACAGTCTATGGCTACACCTTC.

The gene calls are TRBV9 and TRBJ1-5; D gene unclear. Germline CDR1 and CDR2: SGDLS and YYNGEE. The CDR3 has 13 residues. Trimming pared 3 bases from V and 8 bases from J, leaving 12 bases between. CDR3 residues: CASSASLSEPQHF. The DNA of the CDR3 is TGTGCCAGCAGCGCCTCCCTATCCGAGCCCCAGCATTTT. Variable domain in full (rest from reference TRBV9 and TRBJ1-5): DSGVTQTPKHLITATGQRVTLRCSPRSGDLSVYWYQQSLDQGLQFLIQYYNGEERAKGNILERFSAQQFPDLHSELNLSSLELGDSALYFCASSASLSEPQHFGDGTRLSIL.